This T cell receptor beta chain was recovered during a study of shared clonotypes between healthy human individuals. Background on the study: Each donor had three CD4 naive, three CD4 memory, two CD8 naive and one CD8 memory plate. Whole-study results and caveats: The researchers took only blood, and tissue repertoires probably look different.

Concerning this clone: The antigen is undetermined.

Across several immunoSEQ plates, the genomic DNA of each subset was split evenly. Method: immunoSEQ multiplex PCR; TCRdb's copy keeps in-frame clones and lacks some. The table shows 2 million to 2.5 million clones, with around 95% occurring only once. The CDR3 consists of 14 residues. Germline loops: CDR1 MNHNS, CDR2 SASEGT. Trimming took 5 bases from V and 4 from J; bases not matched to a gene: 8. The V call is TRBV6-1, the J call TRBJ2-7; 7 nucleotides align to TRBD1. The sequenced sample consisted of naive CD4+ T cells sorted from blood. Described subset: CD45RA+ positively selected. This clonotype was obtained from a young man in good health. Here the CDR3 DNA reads TGTGCCAGCAGTAAGCCACTGGACAGGTACGAGCAGTACTTC. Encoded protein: CASSKPLDRYEQYF.